This TCR beta chain derives from a study of shared clonotypes between healthy human individuals. The overall study: The cohort comprised a couple of women and a few men. Their ages spanned 18 to 49 years.

The authors distributed each subset's genomic DNA evenly over several immunoSEQ plates. Libraries were prepared by immunoSEQ multiplex PCR; TCRdb keeps only in-frame clonotypes and omits some of them. This table holds about a million clones, around 76% found once. In germline, CDR1 is SGHRS, CDR2 YFSETQ. CDR3 length: 15 residues. V was clipped by 2 bases and J by 2 bases; unmatched bases: 5. The healthy adult donors were HIV-negative and reported no recent acute infections or vaccinations. Negatively enriched CD4+ T cells were divided by CD45RA into naive and memory. The V gene is TRBV5-1, the J gene TRBJ2-7; 9 nucleotides agree with TRBD1. Material: memory CD4+ T cells sorted from blood. The subset denotes: CD45RA-negative fraction. The receptor's source is a man aged 18 to 29 in good health. Here the CDR3 DNA reads TGCGCCAGCAGCTTCCTGGGACAGGGAGCCTACGAGCAGTACTTC. Amino acids: CASSFLGQGAYEQYF. The whole variable domain, remainder taken from reference TRBV5-1 and TRBJ2-7, is KAGVTQTPRYLIKTRGQQVTLSCSPISGHRSVSWYQQTPGQGLQFLFEYFSETQRNKGNFPGRFSGRQFSNSRSEMNVSTLELGDSALYLCASSFLGQGAYEQYFGPGTRLTVT.